This TCR beta chain was sequenced for a study of OX40 agonist ivuxolimab in advanced cancers. The study in broad terms: Ivuxolimab was an agonistic, fully human IgG2 monoclonal antibody directed against OX40 (CD134), a costimulatory receptor. Intravenous ivuxolimab was administered to patients every 2 weeks at six dose levels: 0.01, 0.1, 0.3, 1.5, 3 and 10 mg/kg. Of the roughly 51 patients in dose escalation, approximately 20 had hepatocellular carcinoma, roughly 15 had melanoma, 9 had renal cell carcinoma and 9 had head and neck cancer. In the dose-escalation cohort, approximately 82% of patients were male, and the mean age was 60 years with a range of roughly 23 to 79. Patients were allowed to have had prior anti-PD-1, anti-PD-L1 or anti-CTLA-4 therapy, and 30% to 40% of the dose-escalation patients had been treated with checkpoint inhibitors. Partial responses were achieved by three dose-escalation patients, of whom one had hepatocellular carcinoma and two had cutaneous melanoma. Peripheral TCRbeta sequencing was intended to test whether TCR sequence diversity was altered and clonal T-cell expansion was caused by ivuxolimab. The paper describes the monotherapy dose-escalation part (N ≈ 52 patients) of the phase I trial of ivuxolimab. The full study reports these points: At doses of 0.1 to 3.0 mg/kg, clonal expansion of both CD4+ and CD8+ T cells in blood was seen between baseline and week 6. In partial responders in the 0.1-3.0 mg/kg groups, normalized peripheral clonal expansion was found to be among the lowest, especially among CD8+ T cells. The antigen specificity of the clonally expanded peripheral T cells was not determined. Low levels of normalized T-cell clonal expansion were also seen in some patients who did not respond. On average, CD8+ T cells showed more expanded clones than CD4+ T cells after ivuxolimab.

Note on this clone: Its antigen is not yet known. Per-nucleotide qualities are absent, and no much larger clonotype sits a single base away.

V and J lose 7 bases and 8 bases, and a span of 15 bases separates them. Including the terminal cysteine and phenylalanine, the CDR3 comprises 13 residues. The retained sequence is limited to the CDR3, 39 bases, with the frame set at the first base. Reading the germline V gene gives CDR1 LGHNT and CDR2 FRNRAP. Patients with autoimmune disease history or receiving systemic immunosuppression were excluded from the trial. Peripheral blood for TCR sequencing was collected from all dose cohorts at baseline, on cycle 4 day 1, and on cycle 7 day 1. The samples were drawn from a first-in-human, open-label, multicenter phase I dose-escalation trial of ivuxolimab. The trial enrolled adults with locally advanced or metastatic head and neck squamous cell, hepatocellular, melanoma or renal cell carcinoma. Before TCR sequencing, CD4+ T cells and CD8+ T cells were sorted from peripheral blood as separate populations.

Genomic DNA was isolated from the sorted cells so that the TCRbeta CDR3 region could be sequenced. TCRbeta CDR3 regions were sequenced using the immunoSEQ Assay. TCRdb holds this immuneACCESS table with in-frame rearrangements only. Some clones are missing; in checked studies, unresolved V genes explain under half, and the rest has no known cause. Within this sample are 60,000 to 75,000 clones, with about four fifths of them counted one time only. In total, the top ten clones hold 27% of the sample. Material: CD4+ or CD8+ T cells sorted from blood, obtained in a trial of the OX40 agonist ivuxolimab. In this chain, TRBV12-5 is recombined with TRBJ2-1; the D gene is perhaps TRBD2, on 5 matching bases. The source of this sequence is an adult with an advanced solid tumor such as melanoma, head and neck, liver or kidney cancer. The DNA sequence follows: TGTGCTAGTGCCGGGAAGGTTGCTCATGAGCAGTTCTTC. This yields the protein CASAGKVAHEQFF. With the portions outside the CDR3 filled from the reference TRBV12-5 and TRBJ2-1 genes, the complete variable region becomes DARVTQTPRHKVTEMGQEVTMRCQPILGHNTVFWYRQTMMQGLELLAYFRNRAPLDDSGMPKDRFSAEMPDATLATLKIQPSEPRDSAVYFCASAGKVAHEQFFGPGTRLTVL.